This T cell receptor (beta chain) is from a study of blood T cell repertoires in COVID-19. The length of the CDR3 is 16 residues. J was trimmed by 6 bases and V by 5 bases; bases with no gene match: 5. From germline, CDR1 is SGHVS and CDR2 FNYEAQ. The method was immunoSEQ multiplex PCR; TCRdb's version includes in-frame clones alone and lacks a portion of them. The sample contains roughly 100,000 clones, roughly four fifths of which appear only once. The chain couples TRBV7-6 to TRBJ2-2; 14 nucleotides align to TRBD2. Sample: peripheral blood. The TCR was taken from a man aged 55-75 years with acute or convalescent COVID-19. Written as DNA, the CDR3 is TGTGCCAGCAGCCTCGGGACTAGCGGGAGTTCCGGGGAGCTGTTTTTT. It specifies CASSLGTSGSSGELFF.